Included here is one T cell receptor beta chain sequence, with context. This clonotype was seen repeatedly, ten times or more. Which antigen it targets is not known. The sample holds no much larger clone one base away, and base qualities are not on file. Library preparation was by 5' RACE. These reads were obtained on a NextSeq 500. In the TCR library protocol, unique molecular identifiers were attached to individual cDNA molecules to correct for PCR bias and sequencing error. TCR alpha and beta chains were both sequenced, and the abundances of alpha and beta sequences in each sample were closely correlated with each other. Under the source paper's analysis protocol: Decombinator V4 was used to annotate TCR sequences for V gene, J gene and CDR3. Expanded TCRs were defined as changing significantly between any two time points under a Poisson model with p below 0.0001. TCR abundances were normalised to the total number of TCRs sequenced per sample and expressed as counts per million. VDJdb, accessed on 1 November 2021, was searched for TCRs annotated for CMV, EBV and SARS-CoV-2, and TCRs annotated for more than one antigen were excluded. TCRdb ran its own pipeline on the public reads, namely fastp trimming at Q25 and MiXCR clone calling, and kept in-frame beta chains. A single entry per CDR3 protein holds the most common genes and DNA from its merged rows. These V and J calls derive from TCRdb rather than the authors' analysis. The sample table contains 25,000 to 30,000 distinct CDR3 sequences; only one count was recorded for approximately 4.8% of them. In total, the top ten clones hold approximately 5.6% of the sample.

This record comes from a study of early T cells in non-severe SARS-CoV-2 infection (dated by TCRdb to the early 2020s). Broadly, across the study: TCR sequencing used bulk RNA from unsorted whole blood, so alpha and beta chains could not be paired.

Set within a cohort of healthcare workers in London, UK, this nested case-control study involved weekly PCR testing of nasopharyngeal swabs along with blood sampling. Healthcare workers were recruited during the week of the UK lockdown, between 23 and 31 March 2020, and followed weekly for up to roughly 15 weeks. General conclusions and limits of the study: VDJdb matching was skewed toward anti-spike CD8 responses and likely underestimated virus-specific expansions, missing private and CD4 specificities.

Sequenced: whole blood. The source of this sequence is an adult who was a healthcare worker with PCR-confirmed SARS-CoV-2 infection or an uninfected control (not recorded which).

The CDR3 in this case is CASSLLGVIGQGRSTDTQYF. The nucleotide sequence reads as follows: TGTGCCAGCAGCTTATTGGGGGTCATTGGACAGGGGAGGTCGACAGATACGCAGTATTTT. The rearranged segments are TRBV7-8 and TRBJ2-3; 9 middle bases align to TRBD1. Reading from cysteine to phenylalanine, the CDR3 counts 20 amino acids. Here the CDR3 DNA is all that survives: 60 bases in frame from base 1. The germline V gene supplies CDR1 SGHVS and CDR2 FQNEAQ. The junction shows trimming of 2 bases on V and 3 bases on J, and the gene matches do not reach 18 bases of it.